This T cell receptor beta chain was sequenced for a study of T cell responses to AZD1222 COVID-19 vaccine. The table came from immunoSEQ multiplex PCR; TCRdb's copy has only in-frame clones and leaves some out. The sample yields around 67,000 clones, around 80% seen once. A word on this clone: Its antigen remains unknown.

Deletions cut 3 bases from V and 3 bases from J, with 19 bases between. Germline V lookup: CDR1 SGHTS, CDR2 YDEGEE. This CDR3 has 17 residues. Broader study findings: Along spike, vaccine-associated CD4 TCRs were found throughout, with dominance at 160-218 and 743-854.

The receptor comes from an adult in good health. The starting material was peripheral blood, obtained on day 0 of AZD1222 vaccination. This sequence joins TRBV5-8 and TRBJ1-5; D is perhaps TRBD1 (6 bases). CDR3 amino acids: CASSSSTGLKNNQPQHF. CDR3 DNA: TGTGCCAGCAGCTCCTCGACAGGATTGAAGAACAATCAGCCCCAGCATTTT. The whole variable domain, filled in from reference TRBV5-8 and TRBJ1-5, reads EAGVTQSPTHLIKTRGQQATLRCSPISGHTSVYWYQQALGLGLQFLLWYDEGEERNRGNFPPRFSGRQFPNYSSELNVNALELEDSALYLCASSSSTGLKNNQPQHFGDGTRLSIL.